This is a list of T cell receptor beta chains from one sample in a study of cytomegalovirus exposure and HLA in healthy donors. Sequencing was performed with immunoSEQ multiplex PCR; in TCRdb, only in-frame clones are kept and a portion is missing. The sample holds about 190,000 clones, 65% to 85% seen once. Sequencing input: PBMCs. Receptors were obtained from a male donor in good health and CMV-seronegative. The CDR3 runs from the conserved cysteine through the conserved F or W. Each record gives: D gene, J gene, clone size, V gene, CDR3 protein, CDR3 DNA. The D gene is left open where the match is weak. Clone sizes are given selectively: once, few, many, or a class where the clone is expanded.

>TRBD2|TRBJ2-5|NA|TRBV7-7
CASSGGTSGVETQYF
TGTGCCAGCAGCGGGGGGACTAGCGGGGTAGAGACCCAGTACTTC
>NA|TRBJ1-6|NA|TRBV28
CASSLDPRQDGGYSNSPLHF
TGTGCCAGCAGTTTGGACCCCAGACAGGATGGGGGTTATAGTAATTCACCCCTCCACTTT
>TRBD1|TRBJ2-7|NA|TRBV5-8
CASSLLTGVASYEQYF
TGTGCCAGCAGCCTTCTGACAGGGGTAGCGTCCTACGAGCAGTACTTC
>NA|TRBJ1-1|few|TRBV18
CASSQRQTNTEAFF
TGTGCCAGCTCACAGCGACAGACGAACACTGAAGCTTTCTTT
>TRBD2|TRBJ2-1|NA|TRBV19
CASSISTGGPSYEQFF
TGTGCCAGTAGTATTTCTACGGGGGGGCCCTCCTATGAGCAGTTCTTC
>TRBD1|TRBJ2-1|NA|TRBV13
CASTLQGAGVHEQFF
TGTGCCAGCACCCTCCAGGGGGCAGGGGTCCATGAGCAGTTCTTC
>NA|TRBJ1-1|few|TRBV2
CASSDIFSNTEAFF
TGTGCCAGCAGTGACATTTTTTCGAACACTGAAGCTTTCTTT
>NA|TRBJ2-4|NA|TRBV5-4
CASRQRGGNIQYF
TGTGCCAGCAGACAGAGAGGAGGGAACATTCAGTACTTC
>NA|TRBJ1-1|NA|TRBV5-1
CASSLAGGGLDTEAFF
TGCGCCAGCAGCTTGGCCGGGGGGGGGCTCGACACTGAAGCTTTCTTT
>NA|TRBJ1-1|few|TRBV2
CASSGQRITEAFF
TGTGCCAGCAGCGGACAGAGGATCACTGAAGCTTTCTTT
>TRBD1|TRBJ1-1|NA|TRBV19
CASSAQGDTEAFF
TGTGCCAGTAGTGCTCAGGGGGACACTGAAGCTTTCTTT
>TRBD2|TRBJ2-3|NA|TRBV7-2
CASSLSGGLRPDTQYF
TGTGCCAGCAGCCTAAGCGGGGGGCTACGACCAGATACGCAGTATTTT
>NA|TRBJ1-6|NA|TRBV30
CAWSTGRQGGNSPLHF
TGTGCCTGGAGCACTGGCCGGCAGGGAGGTAATTCACCCCTCCACTTT
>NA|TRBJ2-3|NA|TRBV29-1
CSVQGLFTDTQYF
TGCAGCGTTCAGGGCCTCTTCACAGATACGCAGTATTTT
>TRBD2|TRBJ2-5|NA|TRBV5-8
CASSLWGLAGEETQYF
TGTGCCAGCAGCTTATGGGGACTAGCGGGAGAAGAGACCCAGTACTTC
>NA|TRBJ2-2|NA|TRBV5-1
CASSLDGGTGELFF
TGCGCCAGCAGCTTGGACGGAGGGACCGGGGAGCTGTTTTTT
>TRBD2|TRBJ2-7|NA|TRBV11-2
CASSLPGTSGEQYF
TGTGCCAGCAGCTTACCTGGGACTAGCGGCGAGCAGTACTTC
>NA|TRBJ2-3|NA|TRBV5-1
CASSFTRDTDTQYF
TGCGCCAGCAGCTTTACCAGGGACACAGATACGCAGTATTTT
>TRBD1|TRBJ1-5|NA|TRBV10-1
CASSSGEGTGDYQPQHF
TGCGCCAGCAGTTCGGGTGAGGGGACAGGGGATTATCAGCCCCAGCATTTT
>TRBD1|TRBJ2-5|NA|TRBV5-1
CASSLERRTGDLETQYF
TGCGCCAGCAGCTTGGAGCGGAGGACAGGGGACTTGGAGACCCAGTACTTC
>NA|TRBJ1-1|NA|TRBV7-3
CASSYDSRLNTEAFF
TGTGCCAGCAGCTATGACAGCCGTCTCAACACTGAAGCTTTCTTT
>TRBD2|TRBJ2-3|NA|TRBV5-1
CASSLLLAAGGDTQYF
TGCGCCAGCAGCTTACTACTAGCGGCCGGCGGGGATACGCAGTATTTT
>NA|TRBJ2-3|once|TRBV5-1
CASSLALGARDTQYF
TGCGCCAGCAGCTTGGCCCTGGGGGCTAGGGATACGCAGTATTTT
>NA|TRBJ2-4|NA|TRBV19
CASSLEESRAKNIQYF
TGTGCCAGTAGTCTGGAGGAGAGCAGGGCCAAAAACATTCAGTACTTC
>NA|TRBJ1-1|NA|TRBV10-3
CAISDRIVNTEAFF
TGTGCCATCAGTGACAGGATCGTGAACACTGAAGCTTTCTTT
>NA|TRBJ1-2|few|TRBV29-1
CSVDTQDNYGYTF
TGCAGCGTTGATACACAGGACAACTATGGCTACACCTTC
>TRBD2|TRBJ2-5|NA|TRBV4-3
CASSQDGSGSGETQYF
TGCGCCAGCAGCCAAGACGGTAGCGGGAGTGGAGAGACCCAGTACTTC
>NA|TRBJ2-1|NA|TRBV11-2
CASSLGISYNEQFF
TGTGCCAGCAGCTTAGGCATTAGTTACAATGAGCAGTTCTTC
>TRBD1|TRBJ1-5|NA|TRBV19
CASSILGTGSNQPQHF
TGTGCCAGTAGTATCTTAGGGACAGGTAGCAATCAGCCCCAGCATTTT
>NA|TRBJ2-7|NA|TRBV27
CASSNMRLPYEQYF
TGTGCCAGCAGCAATATGCGGCTACCCTACGAGCAGTACTTC
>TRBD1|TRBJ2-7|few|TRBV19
CASGTGLYEQYF
TGTGCCAGCGGGACAGGCCTCTACGAGCAGTACTTC
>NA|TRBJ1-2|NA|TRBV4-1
CASSQDLPPYTF
TGCGCCAGCAGCCAAGATCTCCCCCCCTACACCTTC
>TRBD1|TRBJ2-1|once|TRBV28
CASSFGTAKQFF
TGTGCCAGCAGTTTCGGGACAGCTAAGCAGTTCTTC
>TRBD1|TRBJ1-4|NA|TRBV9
CASSRRQGYNEKLFF
TGTGCCAGCAGCAGACGACAGGGATATAATGAAAAACTGTTTTTT
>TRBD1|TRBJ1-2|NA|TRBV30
CAWRDRGRWSYTF
TGTGCCTGGAGGGACAGGGGGCGTTGGAGCTACACCTTC
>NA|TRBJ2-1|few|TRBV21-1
CASSSGNEQFF
TGTGCCAGCTCTTCAGGGAATGAGCAGTTCTTC
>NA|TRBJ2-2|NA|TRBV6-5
CASSTYSVTGELFF
TGTGCCAGCAGTACTTACTCGGTTACCGGGGAGCTGTTTTTT
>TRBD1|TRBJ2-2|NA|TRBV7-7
CASTLGTGGNGELFF
TGTGCTAGCACCCTAGGGACAGGGGGTAACGGGGAGCTGTTTTTT